This T cell receptor (beta chain) was identified during a study of post-analysis software for immune sequencing data. Background on the study: Disease courses included relapsing-remitting, secondary progressive and progressive-relapsing multiple sclerosis.

Prepared libraries of TCR beta cDNA carried unique molecular identifiers. When about 0.9 to 11 million T cells were used, they gave a few hundred thousand cDNA molecules. TCRdb fed the PCR reads into MiXCR, producing one record per CDR3 protein. Here the sample spans roughly 580,000 distinct CDR3 sequences, roughly 40% being singletons. Germline loops: CDR1 KGHDR, CDR2 SFDVKD. V was clipped by 4 bases and J by 5 bases; unmatched bases: 5. The CDR3 loop spans 14 amino acids. With respect to this clonotype: Its specificity is not known.

Overall study findings and caveats: Under F measure analysis, samples from one preparation batch co-clustered strongly. The normalized Chao1 diversity of multiple sclerosis patients was significantly lower than that of controls. Patients carried roughly 5 TRBV segments more frequently than controls did, and TRBV5-6, TRBV5-1 and TRBV20-1 were among them.

This clonotype was sampled from a girl aged 10 to 17 with multiple sclerosis. The chain combines TRBV24-1 with TRBJ2-7; TRBD1 aligns across 9 bases. The material sequenced was blood. The chain's CDR3 is CATSEGGQGNEQYF. Here the CDR3 DNA reads TGTGCCACCAGTGAGGGGGGACAGGGTAACGAGCAGTACTTC.